Listed below are T cell receptor beta chains from one sample, sequenced in a study of identical twins. TCRdb itself ran the 5' RACE reads through MiXCR, one entry per CDR3 protein. The sample has about 570,000 distinct CDR3 sequences, approximately 9.6% seen once. These data were likewise used in another study, on yellow fever vaccine responses in identical twins.

The sequenced sample consisted of PBMCs. The receptor set was obtained from a woman under 30 in good health. CDR3s include the opening cysteine and the closing phenylalanine or tryptophan. The D gene is left open where the match is weak. Size is stated for part of the rows, as once, few or many counts, or as a class when the clone is expanded.

TRBD1,.,TRBJ2-2,TRBV27,CASSLTGAVGELFF,TGTGCCAGCAGTTTGACAGGGGCGGTCGGGGAGCTGTTTTTT
TRBD1,few,TRBJ2-5,TRBV4-2,CASSQVRDREETQYF,TGTGCCAGCAGCCAAGTCAGGGACAGGGAAGAGACCCAGTACTTC
.,few,TRBJ2-7,TRBV4-2,CASSQEYLAYEQYF,TGTGCCAGCAGCCAAGAGTACCTGGCCTACGAGCAGTACTTC
.,.,TRBJ2-7,TRBV7-9,CASSSTPGTGNYEQYF,TGTGCCAGCAGCTCAACCCCGGGCACAGGGAACTACGAGCAGTACTTC
.,.,TRBJ2-4,TRBV2,CARCYLGGGGTKNIQYF,TGTGCCCGCTGTTACTTAGGAGGGGGCGGGACCAAAAACATTCAGTACTTC
TRBD2,many,TRBJ2-2,TRBV6-2/TRBV6-3,CASSYSREGPNTGELFF,TGTGCCAGCAGTTATTCGCGGGAGGGCCCTAACACCGGGGAGCTGTTTTTT
.,many,TRBJ1-1,TRBV5-4,CASSGYTEAFF,TGTGCCAGCAGTGGATACACTGAAGCTTTCTTT
TRBD2,few,TRBJ2-1,TRBV5-1,CASSLRLAGGFEQFF,TGCGCCAGCAGCCTGAGACTAGCGGGAGGTTTTGAGCAGTTCTTC
.,few,TRBJ2-7,TRBV10-3,CAISESIREQYF,TGTGCCATCAGTGAGTCGATACGGGAGCAGTACTTC
TRBD2,.,TRBJ2-1,TRBV20-1,CSAQTSGGYNEQFF,TGCAGTGCCCAGACTAGCGGGGGTTACAATGAGCAGTTCTTC
TRBD2,.,TRBJ2-1,TRBV27,CASSPGTSGGLEQFF,TGTGCCAGCAGTCCCGGGACTAGCGGGGGACTTGAGCAGTTCTTC
TRBD1,few,TRBJ2-3,TRBV5-1,CATTTGTGTDTQYF,TGCGCCACTACAACCGGGACAGGTACAGATACGCAGTATTTT
TRBD2,few,TRBJ2-1,TRBV10-3,CAVQPGTSESNEQFF,TGTGCCGTCCAGCCCGGGACTAGCGAAAGCAATGAGCAGTTCTTC
TRBD1,few,TRBJ1-4,TRBV7-2,CASSFNGQGQTNEKLFF,TGTGCCAGCAGCTTCAATGGACAGGGGCAGACTAATGAAAAACTGTTTTTT
.,few,TRBJ1-1,TRBV6-5,CASNEGLGEAFF,TGTGCCAGCAACGAGGGGTTGGGGGAAGCTTTCTTT
.,many,TRBJ2-5,TRBV10-3,CAISESVDEETQYF,TGTGCCATCAGTGAGTCGGTAGACGAGGAGACCCAGTACTTC
TRBD1,.,TRBJ2-1,TRBV29-1,CSVATGDSYNEQFF,TGCAGCGTGGCCACAGGGGACTCCTACAATGAGCAGTTCTTC
.,once,TRBJ1-2,TRBV4-2,CASSQEATSNYGYTF,TGTGCCAGCAGCCAAGAGGCAACTTCTAACTATGGCTACACCTTC
.,.,TRBJ2-2,TRBV18,CASLTPEGGQNTGELFF,TGTGCCAGCTTAACCCCGGAGGGGGGCCAGAACACCGGGGAGCTGTTTTTT
.,many,TRBJ2-7,TRBV7-8,CASSLGGLRPYEQYF,TGTGCCAGCAGCTTAGGAGGACTTCGTCCCTACGAGCAGTACTTC
TRBD2,few,TRBJ2-5,TRBV6-5,CASSSGLAEYQETQYF,TGTGCCAGCAGTTCCGGACTAGCGGAGTACCAAGAGACCCAGTACTTC
.,few,TRBJ2-1,TRBV11-2,CASSLDQHEQFF,TGTGCCAGCAGCTTAGATCAGCATGAGCAGTTCTTC
.,.,TRBJ2-7,TRBV7-9,CASSETLREEQYF,TGTGCCAGCAGCGAAACTCTCAGGGAAGAGCAGTACTTC
TRBD1,few,TRBJ2-7,TRBV29-1,CSVVFGTGETYEQYF,TGCAGCGTTGTTTTTGGGACAGGGGAAACCTACGAGCAGTACTTC
.,.,TRBJ2-7,TRBV7-6,CASSLDPGREQYF,TGTGCCAGCAGCTTAGATCCGGGTCGCGAGCAGTACTTC
.,many,TRBJ2-7,TRBV7-9,CASTPGVTYEQYF,TGTGCCAGCACCCCCGGGGTCACCTACGAGCAGTACTTC
TRBD1,few,TRBJ2-3,TRBV20-1,CSASSGTVRTDTQYF,TGCAGTGCTAGTTCCGGGACAGTTCGCACAGATACGCAGTATTTT
TRBD1,few,TRBJ1-5,TRBV6-1,CASRSGQGTYQPQHF,TGTGCCAGCAGATCAGGACAGGGGACATATCAGCCCCAGCATTTT
.,many,TRBJ2-1,TRBV5-1,CASSLESRPYNEQFF,TGCGCCAGCAGCCTCGAAAGCCGGCCCTACAATGAGCAGTTCTTC
.,many,TRBJ2-7,TRBV20-1,CSAILGDLLYEQYF,TGCAGTGCTATCTTAGGAGATCTCCTCTACGAGCAGTACTTC
.,many,TRBJ1-5,TRBV5-1,CASSPNSNQPQHF,TGCGCCAGCAGCCCGAATAGCAATCAGCCCCAGCATTTT
.,few,TRBJ2-2,TRBV11-2,CASSLEPATGELFF,TGTGCCAGCAGCTTAGAACCGGCGACCGGGGAGCTGTTTTTT
.,.,TRBJ1-1,TRBV2,CASRPAAGTEAFF,TGTGCCAGCAGACCCGCAGCGGGCACTGAAGCTTTCTTT
.,.,TRBJ2-2,TRBV30,CAWSNWVGGELFF,TGTGCCTGGAGTAATTGGGTAGGCGGGGAGCTGTTTTTT
TRBD2,few,TRBJ2-1,TRBV10-3,CATDNSSGSRGEQFF,TGTGCCACCGACAACTCTAGCGGGAGCCGGGGTGAGCAGTTCTTC
.,many,TRBJ2-1,TRBV20-1,CSAPPDSLRNEQFF,TGCAGTGCTCCCCCGGATAGCCTGAGGAATGAGCAGTTCTTC
.,many,TRBJ2-1,TRBV14,CASAGNEQFF,TGTGCCAGCGCGGGCAATGAGCAGTTCTTC
.,many,TRBJ1-1,TRBV14,CASSQGGTYEAFF,TGTGCCAGCAGCCAAGGCGGGACATATGAAGCTTTCTTT
TRBD1,.,TRBJ2-7,TRBV18,CASRETGRASYEQYF,TGTGCCAGCCGAGAGACAGGGCGGGCCTCCTACGAGCAGTACTTC
.,many,TRBJ2-7,TRBV7-2,CASSLSAGGGGVYEQYF,TGTGCCAGCAGCTTATCGGCAGGGGGAGGAGGAGTTTACGAGCAGTACTTC
TRBD1,.,TRBJ2-1,TRBV10-1,CAIHDRGTRRSYNEQFF,TGCGCCATCCATGACAGGGGGACACGAAGGTCCTACAATGAGCAGTTCTTC
TRBD1,many,TRBJ1-2,TRBV12-3/TRBV12-4,CASRTGEYGYTF,TGTGCCAGCAGGACAGGGGAATATGGCTACACCTTC